A selection of T cell receptor beta chains follows, all from one sample in a study of cytomegalovirus exposure and HLA in healthy donors. Profiled with immunoSEQ multiplex PCR; TCRdb holds only in-frame clones, not every one. The repertoire holds over 150,000 clones, 86% seen once, with around 24% in the top ten. The sample consisted of PBMCs. These receptors originate from a man between 18 and 35 years old in good health and CMV-seropositive. Each CDR3 is given with its conserved first and last residue. A D gene is named only where the DNA matches it firmly. Not all rows give a size; the values are once, few, many and, for expanded clones, a class.

size: NA; D: TRBD2; V: TRBV9; J: TRBJ2-7; DNA: TGTGCCAGCAGCGTAGGGAGGGGAGGACTAGCGGGGGCCCCCTACGAGCAGTACTTC; CDR3: CASSVGRGGLAGAPYEQYF
size: NA; D: TRBD1; V: TRBV5-1; J: TRBJ2-1; DNA: TGCGCCAGCAGCTTGAAACAGGGGGCGCGTGAGCAGTTCTTC; CDR3: CASSLKQGAREQFF
size: NA; D: TRBD2; V: TRBV4-3; J: TRBJ2-5; DNA: TGCGCCAGCAGCCCCGGGACTAGCGGGAGTAGGGCCCAAGAGACCCAGTACTTC; CDR3: CASSPGTSGSRAQETQYF
size: NA; D: TRBD1; V: TRBV7-9; J: TRBJ2-1; DNA: TGTGCCAGCAGCTTGGGACAGCGCCCCAACGAGCAGTTCTTC; CDR3: CASSLGQRPNEQFF
size: NA; D: TRBD1; V: TRBV7-9; J: TRBJ1-5; DNA: TGTGCCAGCAGCTTAGGGACAGGGGTCCCCAATCAGCCCCAGCATTTT; CDR3: CASSLGTGVPNQPQHF
size: NA; D: TRBD2; V: TRBV7-7; J: TRBJ2-5; DNA: TGTGCCAGCAGCCTTAGCGGGGGGCGGGAGACCCAGTACTTC; CDR3: CASSLSGGRETQYF
size: NA; D: NA; V: TRBV9; J: TRBJ2-1; DNA: TGTGCCAGCAGCCCCCGAGAGGTTGAGCAGTTCTTC; CDR3: CASSPREVEQFF
size: once; D: NA; V: TRBV9; J: TRBJ1-4; DNA: TGTGCCAGCAGCGGTGAAGACTCTAATGAAAAACTGTTTTTT; CDR3: CASSGEDSNEKLFF
size: NA; D: NA; V: TRBV7-2; J: TRBJ1-1; DNA: TGTGCCAGCAGCTTACAGGGGTACACTGAAGCTTTCTTT; CDR3: CASSLQGYTEAFF
size: NA; D: NA; V: TRBV13; J: TRBJ2-1; DNA: TGTGCCAGCAGCTTAGTACGTGACTTTGAGCAGTTCTTC; CDR3: CASSLVRDFEQFF
size: NA; D: NA; V: TRBV5-1; J: TRBJ2-1; DNA: TGCGCCAGCAGCCCGAGGGCGGGAATGAATGAGCAGTTCTTC; CDR3: CASSPRAGMNEQFF
size: once; D: NA; V: TRBV7-2; J: TRBJ2-7; DNA: TGTGCCAGCAGCCCTTACTCCTACGAGCAGTACTTC; CDR3: CASSPYSYEQYF
size: NA; D: NA; V: TRBV30; J: TRBJ2-7; DNA: TGTGCCTGGACAGAAGGGGTTGCCTACGAGCAGTACTTC; CDR3: CAWTEGVAYEQYF
size: NA; D: TRBD1; V: TRBV5-5; J: TRBJ2-7; DNA: TGTGCCAGCAGCTTGGCGGGACAGGGGTTCGACGAGCAGTACTTC; CDR3: CASSLAGQGFDEQYF
size: once; D: NA; V: TRBV6-6; J: TRBJ2-3; DNA: TGTGCCAGCAGTTACTCAATGCAGGGAAGGACAGATACGCAGTATTTT; CDR3: CASSYSMQGRTDTQYF
size: NA; D: TRBD1; V: TRBV5-4; J: TRBJ1-6; DNA: TGTGCCAGCAGCTCCACACAGGGGGCACGGGCTAATTCACCCCTCCACTTT; CDR3: CASSSTQGARANSPLHF
size: NA; D: NA; V: TRBV7-3; J: TRBJ2-7; DNA: TGTGCCAGCAGCTTAAATCCGGGGACCTACGAGCAGTACTTC; CDR3: CASSLNPGTYEQYF
size: few; D: TRBD1; V: TRBV18; J: TRBJ1-2; DNA: TGTGCCAGCTCATCTCTACAGGGGACATATGGCTACACCTTC; CDR3: CASSSLQGTYGYTF
size: NA; D: NA; V: TRBV27; J: TRBJ2-7; DNA: TGTGCCAGCAGTTTATCAGCAGGAGGCTACGAGCAGTACTTC; CDR3: CASSLSAGGYEQYF
size: NA; D: TRBD1; V: TRBV19; J: TRBJ1-1; DNA: TGTGCCAGTAACCGGGACAGGGGGTCTGAAGCTTTCTTT; CDR3: CASNRDRGSEAFF
size: NA; D: TRBD1; V: TRBV15; J: TRBJ1-1; DNA: TGTGCCACCAGCAGAGAGGGGACAGGGGGCTTGGGCACTGAAGCTTTCTTT; CDR3: CATSREGTGGLGTEAFF
size: NA; D: TRBD1; V: TRBV5-6; J: TRBJ2-3; DNA: TGTGCCAGCAGCGCCGGGACAGCCACAGATACGCAGTATTTT; CDR3: CASSAGTATDTQYF
size: NA; D: TRBD2; V: TRBV5-4; J: TRBJ2-1; DNA: TGTGCCAGCAGCTTGGGTGGGACTAACGACAATGAGCAGTTCTTC; CDR3: CASSLGGTNDNEQFF
size: NA; D: TRBD2; V: TRBV10-2; J: TRBJ2-7; DNA: TGCGCCAGCAGTTTAGCGGGAGGTGCGACCGAGCAGTACTTC; CDR3: CASSLAGGATEQYF
size: NA; D: TRBD1; V: TRBV29-1; J: TRBJ2-2; DNA: TGCAGCGTTGCTCGAACAGGGGGCCCGAACACCGGGGAGCTGTTTTTT; CDR3: CSVARTGGPNTGELFF
size: NA; D: TRBD1; V: TRBV7-8; J: TRBJ2-5; DNA: TGTGCCAGCAGCCGCGGGACAGGGAACCAAGAGACCCAGTACTTC; CDR3: CASSRGTGNQETQYF
size: NA; D: TRBD2; V: TRBV9; J: TRBJ2-1; DNA: TGTGCCAGCAGCGTACTCGGGACTAGCGGAACCTACAATGAGCAGTTCTTC; CDR3: CASSVLGTSGTYNEQFF
size: NA; D: TRBD1; V: TRBV6-1; J: TRBJ1-5; DNA: TGTGCCAGCATTCCACAGGGGGCAAATCAGCCCCAGCATTTT; CDR3: CASIPQGANQPQHF
size: NA; D: TRBD2; V: TRBV9; J: TRBJ2-7; DNA: TGTGCCAGCAGCCCCCGCGCGGGAGGGGGCGAGGGCGAGCAGTACTTC; CDR3: CASSPRAGGGEGEQYF
size: NA; D: TRBD1; V: TRBV6-5; J: TRBJ1-1; DNA: TGTGCCAGCAGAACCGAAACAGGGGACACTGAAGCTTTCTTT; CDR3: CASRTETGDTEAFF
size: NA; D: TRBD2; V: TRBV7-2; J: TRBJ2-5; DNA: TGTGCCCTGACAGCGGGGGCGTACCAAGAGACCCAGTACTTC; CDR3: CALTAGAYQETQYF
size: NA; D: TRBD1; V: TRBV7-8; J: TRBJ1-2; DNA: TGTGCCAGCAGCTCGGGACAGGGTGGCTATGGCTACACCTTC; CDR3: CASSSGQGGYGYTF
size: NA; D: NA; V: TRBV20-1; J: TRBJ2-7; DNA: TGCAGTGCTAGGGGGGCTCAGGGGCAGTACTTC; CDR3: CSARGAQGQYF
size: NA; D: TRBD1; V: TRBV6-6; J: TRBJ1-6; DNA: TGTGCCAGCAGTCCCCGACAGGGACTAGGGTCACCCCTCCACTTT; CDR3: CASSPRQGLGSPLHF
size: NA; D: TRBD1; V: TRBV25-1; J: TRBJ2-3; DNA: TGTGCCAGCAGTTTCATCGGACAGGGCCCGGCCAAAAAAGATACGCAGTATTTT; CDR3: CASSFIGQGPAKKDTQYF
size: NA; D: TRBD2; V: TRBV7-9; J: TRBJ2-3; DNA: TGTGCCAGCAGCTTAGGTCTAGCGGGAGCCACAGATACGCAGTATTTT; CDR3: CASSLGLAGATDTQYF
size: NA; D: NA; V: TRBV4-1; J: TRBJ1-5; DNA: TGCGCCAGCAGCCACTCCCAGGTCGGTGGTCAGCCCCAGCATTTT; CDR3: CASSHSQVGGQPQHF
size: once; D: NA; V: TRBV7-2; J: TRBJ1-3; DNA: TGTGCCAGCAGCTTGGACTTTACATCCGGAAACACCATATATTTT; CDR3: CASSLDFTSGNTIYF
size: NA; D: NA; V: TRBV2; J: TRBJ2-6; DNA: TGTGCCAGCAGTGAATATCTCTCTGGGGCCAACGTCCTGACTTTC; CDR3: CASSEYLSGANVLTF
size: NA; D: TRBD1; V: TRBV7-9; J: TRBJ2-1; DNA: TGTGCCAGCAGCTTAGCCCCGGGACAGGGACACAATGAGCAGTTCTTC; CDR3: CASSLAPGQGHNEQFF
size: NA; D: TRBD2; V: TRBV7-9; J: TRBJ2-1; DNA: TGTGCCAGCAGCTTCGGAGCGGGAGGGCTTATTGAGCAGTTCTTC; CDR3: CASSFGAGGLIEQFF
size: NA; D: TRBD1; V: TRBV29-1; J: TRBJ1-1; DNA: TGCAGCGTGGACAGGGGCAGGAACACTGAAGCTTTCTTT; CDR3: CSVDRGRNTEAFF
size: NA; D: TRBD1; V: TRBV6-1; J: TRBJ1-6; DNA: TGTGCCAGCAGGGTAGGACAGGGAACCTCTTCACCCCTCCACTTT; CDR3: CASRVGQGTSSPLHF
size: once; D: TRBD1; V: TRBV6-5; J: TRBJ1-3; DNA: TGTGCCAGCAGTAAGGACAGGGGGCTCGGAAACACCATATATTTT; CDR3: CASSKDRGLGNTIYF
size: NA; D: TRBD2; V: TRBV4-1; J: TRBJ2-7; DNA: TGCGCCAGCAGCCATTTGGCGGGAGGATACGAGCAGTACTTC; CDR3: CASSHLAGGYEQYF
size: NA; D: TRBD2; V: TRBV4-1; J: TRBJ2-3; DNA: TGCGCCAGCAGCCAAGATAGGGGTCTGCTGAGCGGGGGCACAGATACGCAGTATTTT; CDR3: CASSQDRGLLSGGTDTQYF
size: NA; D: NA; V: TRBV7-2; J: TRBJ1-5; DNA: TGTGCCAGCAGCCCCGGACAGAATAGCAATCAGCCCCAGCATTTT; CDR3: CASSPGQNSNQPQHF
size: NA; D: NA; V: TRBV25-1; J: TRBJ1-2; DNA: TGTGCCAGAACGGAGGGGAGGGCGAACTATGGCTACACCTTC; CDR3: CARTEGRANYGYTF
size: NA; D: NA; V: TRBV5-1; J: TRBJ1-1; DNA: TGCGCCAGCAGCTTGAGCGCCGTGAACACTGAAGCTTTCTTT; CDR3: CASSLSAVNTEAFF
size: NA; D: NA; V: TRBV27; J: TRBJ2-7; DNA: TGTGCCAGCAGTCCCACCACCTCGGGCGAGCAGTACTTC; CDR3: CASSPTTSGEQYF
size: NA; D: NA; V: TRBV7-2; J: TRBJ2-7; DNA: TGTGCCAGCAGCTTAGGTTACTCCCACTACGAGCAGTACTTC; CDR3: CASSLGYSHYEQYF
size: NA; D: TRBD1; V: TRBV11-2; J: TRBJ1-3; DNA: TGTGCCAGCAGCTTTATCGAGGGGGCAAGCGGAAACACCATATATTTT; CDR3: CASSFIEGASGNTIYF
size: NA; D: NA; V: TRBV4-1; J: TRBJ1-2; DNA: TGCGCCAGCAGCCTGGGGCCCGACAGGTACTATGGCTACACCTTC; CDR3: CASSLGPDRYYGYTF
size: NA; D: TRBD1; V: TRBV5-1; J: TRBJ2-1; DNA: TGCGCCAGCAGCTTGGATGCAGGGGGCCCCTACAATGAGCAGTTCTTC; CDR3: CASSLDAGGPYNEQFF
size: NA; D: NA; V: TRBV5-1; J: TRBJ1-3; DNA: TGCGCCAGCAGCTGGGCAGGGTCAGGGTCCATAACGGACACCATATATTTT; CDR3: CASSWAGSGSITDTIYF
size: NA; D: NA; V: TRBV7-9; J: TRBJ1-1; DNA: TGTGCCAGCAGCCCGAGAACAGGGTTGAACACTGAAGCTTTCTTT; CDR3: CASSPRTGLNTEAFF
size: few; D: NA; V: TRBV5-1; J: TRBJ2-4; DNA: TGCGCCAGCAGTTTGAGCTCGGGGGCCAAAAACATTCAGTACTTC; CDR3: CASSLSSGAKNIQYF